Below are 5 T cell receptor beta chains sequenced from a single sample in a study of cytomegalovirus exposure and HLA in healthy donors. The study ran its PCR with 60 Vbeta and 13 Jbeta primers. TCRdb's copy holds only in-frame clones and misses some; the assay was immunoSEQ multiplex PCR. The sample records hundreds of thousands of clones, approximately 81% being singletons. Sequencing was performed on PBMCs. The receptors derive from a man aged 25-45 years in good health and CMV-seronegative.

In its sample, this clone was seen once. This chain joins TRBV19 and TRBJ1-5, with D tentatively TRBD1 (5 bases). From germline, CDR1 is LNHDA and CDR2 SQIVND (reference sequence). This CDR3 has 14 amino acids. Trimming pared 9 bases from V and 4 bases from J, leaving 16 bases between. CDR3 loop: CASNRDFLNQPQHF. DNA of the CDR3: TGTGCCAGCAACCGGGACTTCCTGAATCAGCCCCAGCATTTT. Drawing the rest from reference TRBV19 and TRBJ1-5, the complete variable domain is DGGITQSPKYLFRKEGQNVTLSCEQNLNHDAMYWYRQDPGQGLRLIYYSQIVNDFQKGDIAEGYSVSREKKESFPLTVTSAQKNPTAFYLCASNRDFLNQPQHFGDGTRLSIL.

This chain uses TRBV7-9 with TRBJ1-2, with D perhaps matching TRBD1 (6 bases). Trimming took 3 bases from V and 4 from J, leaving 9 bases between them. The CDR3 has 13 residues. CDR1 is SEHNR and CDR2 is FQNEAQ in the germline V gene (reference sequence). The DNA of the CDR3 is TGTGCCAGCAGCTTTCAAGGGGGCTATGGCTACACCTTC. Its translation: CASSFQGGYGYTF.

The rearrangement uses TRBV5-4 and TRBJ2-1; D not resolved. In germline, CDR1 is SGHNT, CDR2 YYREEE (reference sequence). V lost 0 bases and J 10 bases, leaving 8 bases between the germline ends. The CDR3 runs to 12 residues. The CDR3: CASSLEMREQFF. The CDR3 DNA follows: TGTGCCAGCAGCTTGGAGATGAGAGAGCAGTTCTTC.

In its sample, this clone was seen a few times. The chain carries TRBV27 and TRBJ2-3, with 7 bases that match TRBD1. V lost 4 bases to trimming and J lost 2 bases; unmatched junction nucleotides: 9. CDR1 is MNHEY and CDR2 is SMNVEV in the germline V gene (reference sequence). The CDR3 totals 16 residues. DNA for the CDR3: TGTGCCAGCAGTTATCGAGGGGGCCGTCCCACAGATACGCAGTATTTT. It yields the protein CASSYRGGRPTDTQYF.

This clone was detected only a few times. V and J are TRBV6-5 and TRBJ2-1; 13 bases match TRBD2. The germline CDR1 and CDR2 sequences are MNHEY and SVGAGI. CDR3 length equals 15 residues. Germline trimming cut 5 bases from V and 6 bases from J; bases unmatched to any gene: 4. The CDR3 coding sequence is TGTGCCAGCAGTCTGGGACTAGCGGGGACCAATGAGCAGTTCTTC. It codes for CASSLGLAGTNEQFF.